A single sample gave rise to the 31 T cell receptor beta chains below, sequenced in a study of T cell responses to AZD1222 COVID-19 vaccine. The assay was immunoSEQ multiplex PCR, and TCRdb's table has in-frame clones only and misses some. The table records about 140,000 clones, 70% to 90% of them present only once. Sequenced here: peripheral blood, sampled on day 0 of AZD1222 vaccination. The receptors originated from an adult in good health.

V and J are TRBV7-9 and TRBJ2-3; 12 bases map to TRBD2. This CDR3 spans 17 amino acids. V was pared by 2 bases and J by 2 bases, with 5 bases of the junction left unmatched. In germline, CDR1 is SEHNR, CDR2 FQNEAQ (reference sequence). The CDR3 here is CASSLSLAGGSTDTQYF. For the CDR3, the DNA is TGTGCCAGCAGCTTATCACTAGCGGGAGGATCCACAGATACGCAGTATTTT.

The rearrangement links TRBV5-4 to TRBJ1-2; 8 bases line up with TRBD1. V shed 8 bases, J shed 5 bases, and the junction held 2 bases outside the gene matches. The V gene's germline CDR1 is SGHNT and CDR2 YYREEE (reference sequence). The CDR3 sequence is 11 residues long. CDR3 sequence (DNA): TGTGCCAGACAGGGGGTTTATGGCTACACCTTC. It is translated as CARQGVYGYTF.

This clone was picked up one time. V is TRBV12-3 or TRBV12-4 and J is TRBJ1-1; D is uncertain. CDR3 length: 12 amino acids. V was pared by 3 bases and J by 10 bases, with 12 bases between. The CDR3: CASSFSPPRAFF. The CDR3 nucleotides are TGTGCCAGCAGTTTTTCCCCCCCGCGAGCTTTCTTT.

This chain joins TRBV7-8 and TRBJ1-1; a possible D gene is TRBD1 (6 bases). Trimming pared 4 bases from V and 6 bases from J, leaving 18 bases between. This CDR3 comprises 15 residues. Per germline, CDR1 SGHVS and CDR2 FQNEAQ. This CDR3 is CASSSTGPDYPEAFF. As DNA, the CDR3 is TGTGCCAGCAGCTCGACAGGCCCCGACTACCCTGAAGCTTTCTTT.

This clone was detected only once. The chain links TRBV11-3 to TRBJ1-1, with D hard to call. V was trimmed by 2 bases and J by 1 base, leaving 5 bases between them. CDR1 is SGHNT, CDR2 YENEEA, per germline. The CDR3 is 13 residues long. CDR3 nucleotides: TGTGCCAGCAGCTTAAAGAGGAACACTGAAGCTTTCTTT. Protein sequence: CASSLKRNTEAFF.

DNA of the CDR3: TGTGCCAGCAGCTTATGGGGGACATACAATGAGCAGTTCTTC. This codes for CASSLWGTYNEQFF. This chain uses TRBV11-2 with TRBJ2-1, with D possibly TRBD1 on 6 matching bases. Germline lookup yields CDR1 SGHAT and CDR2 FQNNGV. Trimming took off 2 bases at V and 4 bases at J, with 9 bases between the two ends. The CDR3 sequence is 14 residues long.

The CDR3 here is CASSVLSGRGPTEAFF. The CDR3 region has the DNA TGTGCCAGCAGTGTCCTCTCCGGCAGGGGGCCCACTGAAGCTTTCTTT. V gene TRBV25-1 combines with J gene TRBJ1-1, with 8 bases matching TRBD1. CDR1 MGHDK and CDR2 SYGVNS come from the germline V gene. This CDR3 has 16 residues. The trim removed 4 bases at V and 4 bases at J, leaving 11 bases unmatched. The variable domain in full, with the rest retrieved from reference TRBV25-1 and TRBJ1-1, is EADIYQTPRYLVIGTGKKITLECSQTMGHDKMYWYQQDPGMELHLIHYSYGVNSTEKGDLSSESTVSRIRTEHFPLTLESARPSHTSQYLCASSVLSGRGPTEAFFGQGTRLTVV.

The chain recombines TRBV5-1 with TRBJ1-1; 9 nucleotides agree with TRBD1. Trimming took 0 bases from V and 4 from J; bases not matched to a gene: 10. This CDR3 spans 17 amino acids. In germline, CDR1 is SGHRS, CDR2 YFSETQ. The CDR3 DNA follows: TGCGCCAGCAGCTTGGGGACAGGGGATTTATTTAGCACTGAAGCTTTCTTT. Residues: CASSLGTGDLFSTEAFF.

V and J are TRBV19 and TRBJ1-5; 8 bases fit TRBD1. The CDR3 consists of 14 residues. Germline V gene sequence: CDR1 LNHDA, CDR2 SQIVND (reference sequence). With V trimmed by 6 bases and J by 2 bases, 3 bases remained unmatched. In DNA, the CDR3 is TGTGCCAGTAGCCTGACAGGGGGCAATCAGCCCCAGCATTTT. Translating gives CASSLTGGNQPQHF.

This chain links TRBV5-4 with TRBJ2-5; a possible D gene is TRBD2 (5 bases). The germline V gene encodes CDR1 SGHNT and CDR2 YYREEE (reference sequence). The V end lost 1 base, the J end lost 0 bases, and 7 bases lay between the germline ends. This CDR3 is built from 14 residues. The CDR3 is CASSLSGDQETQYF. The CDR3 DNA is TGTGCCAGCAGCTTGTCCGGGGACCAAGAGACCCAGTACTTC.

The J gene is TRBJ2-5, the V gene TRBV13, with 9 positions matching TRBD1. Germline V gene data show CDR1 as PRHDT and CDR2 as FYEKMQ (reference sequence). The length of the CDR3 is 14 residues. J gave up 5 bases and V 5 bases, and 6 bases lay outside the gene matches. Here the CDR3 reads CASSPTGGSETQYF. The CDR3 nucleotides are TGTGCCAGCAGCCCTACAGGGGGCAGCGAGACCCAGTACTTC. Variable domain in full (rest from reference TRBV13 and TRBJ2-5): AAGVIQSPRHLIKEKRETATLKCYPIPRHDTVYWYQQGPGQDPQFLISFYEKMQSDKGSIPDRFSAQQFSDYHSELNMSSLELGDSALYFCASSPTGGSETQYFGPGTRLLVL.

V and J are TRBV9 and TRBJ1-2, with TRBD1 identical over 7 bases. The CDR3 is 14 amino acids. Germline CDR1 SGDLS, CDR2 YYNGEE. The J segment lost 8 bases and the V segment lost 4 bases, leaving 11 bases of the junction unmatched. Here the CDR3 reads CASSPRGDAYGYTF. CDR3 nucleotide sequence: TGTGCCAGCAGCCCCAGGGGGGACGCTTACGGCTACACCTTC. The full variable domain, with the rest looked up from reference TRBV9 and TRBJ1-2, is DSGVTQTPKHLITATGQRVTLRCSPRSGDLSVYWYQQSLDQGLQFLIQYYNGEERAKGNILERFSAQQFPDLHSELNLSSLELGDSALYFCASSPRGDAYGYTFGSGTRLTVV.

The chain links TRBV7-2 to TRBJ1-2, with 8 bases matching TRBD1. Germline V gene lookup returns CDR1 SGHTA and CDR2 FQGNSA. The CDR3 consists of 14 residues. Germline trimming cut 5 bases from V and 8 bases from J; bases unmatched to any gene: 10. CDR3 nucleotides: TGTGCCAGCAGCCCGCAACAGGGGGAAGCGGGCTACACCTTC. Translated, it gives CASSPQQGEAGYTF.

The genes are TRBV9 and TRBJ2-3; no firm D call. Trimming left V 4 bases short and J 0 bases short, with 12 bases between. The CDR3 covers 15 residues. Germline CDR1 SGDLS, CDR2 YYNGEE. In DNA, the CDR3 is TGTGCCAGCAGCCAAGGAGCAAAAAGCACAGATACGCAGTATTTT. Translated, it gives CASSQGAKSTDTQYF.

The V and J genes are TRBV7-2 and TRBJ2-7; tentative D call: TRBD2 (6 bases). V dropped 3 bases and J dropped 6 bases, with 15 bases sitting between them. Germline CDR1 is SGHTA and CDR2 is FQGNSA. CDR3 length: 14 amino acids. The CDR3: CASSFLAGMGEQYF. For the CDR3, the DNA is TGTGCCAGCAGCTTTTTGGCGGGAATGGGCGAGCAGTACTTC.

The chain links TRBV5-1 to TRBJ1-1; 7 bases align to TRBD1. The trim removed 1 base at V and 3 bases at J, leaving 6 bases unmatched. This CDR3 spans 15 amino acids. CDR1 and CDR2 (germline): SGHRS, YFSETQ. The CDR3 nucleotides read TGCGCCAGCAGCTTGACGAGGAGGGGGCACACTGAAGCTTTCTTT. Translated, it gives CASSLTRRGHTEAFF.

The V gene is TRBV12-3 or TRBV12-4, the J gene TRBJ1-1, with D unclear. CDR3 length equals 13 residues. Trimming left V 5 bases short and J 0 bases short, with 7 bases between. CDR3 sequence (DNA): TGTGCCAGCAGTCTAGAACTGAACACTGAAGCTTTCTTT. Translating it yields CASSLELNTEAFF.

The chain couples TRBV30 to TRBJ1-4, with unresolved D. CDR1 is GTSNPN, CDR2 SVGIG, per germline (reference sequence). This CDR3 is built from 11 residues. With 7 bases removed from V and 8 bases from J, the gap between germline ends came to 11 bases. The CDR3 bases are TGTGCCTACAACCGGGGAGAAAAACTGTTTTTT. Protein sequence: CAYNRGEKLFF.

The chain joins TRBV30 to TRBJ1-2; no clear D gene. The V gene's germline CDR1 is GTSNPN and CDR2 SVGIG (reference sequence). This CDR3 is 10 amino acids long. Trimming removed 2 bases at V and 6 bases at J, with 4 bases between. The CDR3: CAWSPNGYTF. In DNA, the CDR3 is TGTGCCTGGAGTCCCAATGGCTACACCTTC.

This clone occurred once. This chain joins TRBV28 and TRBJ1-1, with no clear D. V gave up 5 bases and J gave up 3 bases, with 10 bases separating them. The germline V gene encodes CDR1 MDHEN and CDR2 SYDVKM. The CDR3 spans 13 residues. CDR3 in DNA: TGTGCCAGCAGTCGAAAGGCACACACTGAAGCTTTCTTT. Protein product: CASSRKAHTEAFF.

The chain uses TRBV6-5 and TRBJ1-3, with D hard to call. The CDR3 length is 14 residues. Per germline, CDR1 MNHEY and CDR2 SVGAGI. V lost 6 bases to trimming and J lost 3 bases, with 12 bases between them. CDR3 bases: TGTGCCAGCAGCGCCAGGAGGAGTGGAAACACCATATATTTT. Its protein product is CASSARRSGNTIYF.

This sequence joins TRBV27 and TRBJ1-2; D is uncertain. V gave up 3 bases and J gave up 6 bases, with 14 bases separating them. CDR3 length: 14 amino acids. CDR1 and CDR2 (germline): MNHEY, SMNVEV (reference sequence). The CDR3 sequence is CASSLVPSLDGYTF. The CDR3 region has the DNA TGTGCCAGCAGTTTGGTTCCTTCGTTGGATGGCTACACCTTC.

The V gene is TRBV6-5, the J gene TRBJ1-4, with a tentative D call TRBD1 (6 bases). Germline V gene lookup returns CDR1 MNHEY and CDR2 SVGAGI. V was clipped by 8 bases and J by 6 bases, with 16 bases between them. The CDR3 extends over 14 amino acids. The CDR3 nucleotides are TGTGCCAGCTCATGGGGGCAGGGTCATGAAAAACTGTTTTTT. This sequence encodes CASSWGQGHEKLFF.

This chain joins TRBV20-1 and TRBJ2-3; no clear D. There are 11 residues in the CDR3. The germline CDR1 and CDR2 sequences are DFQATT and SNEGSKA (reference sequence). Trimming stripped 3 bases from V and 4 bases from J, with 5 bases between. The DNA for the CDR3 is TGCAGTGCTAGCAATGCAGATACGCAGTATTTT. Translation: CSASNADTQYF.

This sequence joins TRBV11-3 and TRBJ2-7; no reliable D call. Germline CDR1 SGHNT, CDR2 YENEEA. This CDR3 is 14 amino acids long. Trimming pared 4 bases from V and 0 bases from J, leaving 10 bases between. Written as DNA, the CDR3 is TGTGCCAGCAGCTCAGGACCCGGCTCCTACGAGCAGTACTTC. This encodes CASSSGPGSYEQYF.

The rearrangement joins TRBV7-8 to TRBJ2-6, with TRBD1 as a possible D gene (6 bases). Trimming shortened V by 5 bases and J by 0 bases, and 14 bases separated the two germline ends. Per the germline V gene, CDR1 is SGHVS and CDR2 is FQNEAQ. CDR3 length: 17 residues. CDR3: CASSTHRASSGANVLTF. The CDR3 nucleotides are TGTGCCAGCAGCACCCACAGGGCCAGCTCTGGGGCCAACGTCCTGACTTTC.

This chain links TRBV6-6 with TRBJ1-5; D may be TRBD1 (5 bases). Trimming left V 5 bases short and J 3 bases short, with 26 bases between. CDR1 is MNHNY and CDR2 is SVGAGI in the germline V gene (reference sequence). The CDR3 runs to 19 residues. CDR3 sequence (DNA): TGTGCCAGCAGTCCATCAAGACATGCAGGGAAGGGCCCCAATCAGCCCCAGCATTTT. Its translation: CASSPSRHAGKGPNQPQHF.

V gene TRBV5-1 combines with J gene TRBJ1-5; D may be TRBD1 (6 bases). Germline loops: CDR1 SGHRS, CDR2 YFSETQ. CDR3 length: 14 amino acids. The germline V and J ends were trimmed by 4 bases and 6 bases, with 14 bases remaining between them. The CDR3 reads CASSPTTGVQPQHF. The CDR3 bases are TGCGCCAGCAGCCCCACGACAGGAGTTCAGCCCCAGCATTTT.

This clone was seen a few times. This sequence joins TRBV10-3 and TRBJ2-2; TRBD1 matches 7 bases. Germline V gene sequence: CDR1 ENHRY, CDR2 SYGVKD. The length of the CDR3 is 14 residues. J was trimmed by 7 bases and V by 6 bases; bases with no gene match: 8. CDR3 nucleotides: TGTGCCATCAGCGAAGACAGGGTGAACGGGGAGCTGTTTTTT. Translated, it gives CAISEDRVNGELFF.

The V and J genes are TRBV5-5 and TRBJ1-1; no clear D. This CDR3 is built from 14 residues. CDR1 and CDR2 from the germline V gene are SGHKS and YYEKEE (reference sequence). V gave up 1 base and J gave up 1 base, with 8 bases separating them. Written as DNA, the CDR3 is TGTGCCAGCAGCTTGATCCCAGGGAACACTGAAGCTTTCTTT. Amino acids: CASSLIPGNTEAFF.

V is TRBV5-1 and J is TRBJ2-5, with TRBD1 identical over 7 bases. Germline-derived CDR1 and CDR2 are SGHRS and YFSETQ. Germline trimming cut 6 bases from V and 5 bases from J; bases unmatched to any gene: 22. The CDR3 is 18 amino acids. The chain's CDR3 is CASKVTLAGGPKGETQYF. CDR3 nucleotide sequence: TGCGCCAGCAAGGTTACGCTAGCAGGGGGACCTAAGGGGGAGACCCAGTACTTC.